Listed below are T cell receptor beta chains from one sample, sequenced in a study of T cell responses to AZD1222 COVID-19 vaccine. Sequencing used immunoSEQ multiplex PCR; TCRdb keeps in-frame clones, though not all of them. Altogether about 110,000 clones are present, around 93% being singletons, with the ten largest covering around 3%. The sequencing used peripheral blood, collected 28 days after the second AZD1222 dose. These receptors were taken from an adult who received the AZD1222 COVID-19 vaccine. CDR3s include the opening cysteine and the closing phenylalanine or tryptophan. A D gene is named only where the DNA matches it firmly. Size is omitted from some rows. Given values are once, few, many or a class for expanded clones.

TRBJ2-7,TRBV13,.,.,TGTGCCAGCAGCTTCCAGAGAGGCGAGCAGTACTTC,CASSFQRGEQYF
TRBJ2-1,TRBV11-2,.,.,TGTGCCAGCAGCTTAAACCGGGACACGGGCCATGAGCAGTTCTTC,CASSLNRDTGHEQFF
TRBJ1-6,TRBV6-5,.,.,TGTGCCAGCAGTTACTTGGCCGTCTCTAATTCACCCCTCCACTTT,CASSYLAVSNSPLHF
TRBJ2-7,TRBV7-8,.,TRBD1,TGTGCCAGCAGCTCTACCGGGATGTCTCGAAGGGGGCCTACCTACGAGCAGTACTTC,CASSSTGMSRRGPTYEQYF
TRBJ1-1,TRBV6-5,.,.,TGTGCCAGCAGTTGGCTACGTGGGAACACTGAAGCTTTCTTT,CASSWLRGNTEAFF
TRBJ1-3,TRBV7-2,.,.,TGTGCCAGCAGCCGCCCGGGCGGAGGGCTCGCAAACACCATATATTTT,CASSRPGGGLANTIYF
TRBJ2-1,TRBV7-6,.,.,TGTGCCAGCAGTCTAAGCGGTATCGCCTACAATGAGCAGTTCTTC,CASSLSGIAYNEQFF
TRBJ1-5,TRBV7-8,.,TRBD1,TGTGCCAGCAGCCTGACAGGGGTCAATCAGCCCCAGCATTTT,CASSLTGVNQPQHF
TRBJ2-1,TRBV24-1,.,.,TGTGCCACCAGTGATCCTGCCGTCAATGAGCAGTTCTTC,CATSDPAVNEQFF
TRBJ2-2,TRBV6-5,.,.,TGTGCCAGCAGTTACTCAGGGGGGAACACCGGGGAGCTGTTTTTT,CASSYSGGNTGELFF
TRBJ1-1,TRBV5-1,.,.,TGCGCCAGCAGCTTCTCCCATCAGAACACTGAAGCTTTCTTT,CASSFSHQNTEAFF
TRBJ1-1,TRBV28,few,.,TGTGCCAGCAGTCGAGTACACCTATGGGGACCCACTGAAGCTTTCTTT,CASSRVHLWGPTEAFF
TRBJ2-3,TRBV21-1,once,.,TGTGCCAGCAGCAAAGGAGTGTCAGATACGCAGTATTTT,CASSKGVSDTQYF
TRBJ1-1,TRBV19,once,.,TGTGCCAGTAGTATAGCCCCGAATAGAAACACTGAAGCTTTCTTT,CASSIAPNRNTEAFF
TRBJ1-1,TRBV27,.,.,TGTGCCAGCAGTTCCCAGTTGAACACTGAAGCTTTCTTT,CASSSQLNTEAFF
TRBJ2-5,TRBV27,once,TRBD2,TGTGCCAGCAGTCAACTAGCGGACGAAGAGACCCAGTACTTC,CASSQLADEETQYF
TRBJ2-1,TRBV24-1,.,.,TGTGCCACCAGTGATCCCCGAGCTCCCGACAATGAGCAGTTCTTC,CATSDPRAPDNEQFF
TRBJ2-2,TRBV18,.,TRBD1,TGTGCCAGCTCACCGCGGACAGGGCTGGGCACCGGGGAGCTGTTTTTT,CASSPRTGLGTGELFF
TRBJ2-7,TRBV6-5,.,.,TGTGCCAGCAGTACCAGGGAGTTCTACGAGCAGTACTTC,CASSTREFYEQYF
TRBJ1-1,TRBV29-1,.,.,TGCAGCGTTGAAGATCTAGTGAGGGAGGACACTGAAGCTTTCTTT,CSVEDLVREDTEAFF
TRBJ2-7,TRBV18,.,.,TGTGCCAGCTCACCGGGTGTAGGGAGGACGATCGGACCTTACGAGCAGTACTTC,CASSPGVGRTIGPYEQYF
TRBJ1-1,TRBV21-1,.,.,TGTGCCAGCAGCACCAGACAGGAGAAGAGCACTGAAGCTTTCTTT,CASSTRQEKSTEAFF
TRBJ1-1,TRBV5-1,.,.,TGCGCCAGCAGCTTGGAGGCTTTGAACACTGAAGCTTTCTTT,CASSLEALNTEAFF
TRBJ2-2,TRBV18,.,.,TGTGCCAGCTCACCACCATCCCAGGGGAACACCGGGGAGCTGTTTTTT,CASSPPSQGNTGELFF
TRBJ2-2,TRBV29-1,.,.,TGCAGCGTGACCCGGGCCACCGGGGAGCTGTTTTTT,CSVTRATGELFF
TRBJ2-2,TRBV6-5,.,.,TGTGCCAGCAGTTACTCTGTGGTGGCCACCGGGGAGCTGTTTTTT,CASSYSVVATGELFF
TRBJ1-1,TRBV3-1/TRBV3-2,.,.,TGTGCCAGCAGCCAAGAGGGGTCTGTTGAAGCTTTCTTT,CASSQEGSVEAFF
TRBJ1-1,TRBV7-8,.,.,TGTGCCAGCAGCTTAGGGACAGCCCCGGTAGCTTTCTTT,CASSLGTAPVAFF
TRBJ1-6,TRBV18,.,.,TGTGCCAGCTCCAACGGCCAGCTGACGAATTCACCCCTCCACTTT,CASSNGQLTNSPLHF
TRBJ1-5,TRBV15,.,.,TGTGCCACCAGCAGAGAGTACAGCCATCAGCCCCAGCATTTT,CATSREYSHQPQHF
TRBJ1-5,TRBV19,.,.,TGTGCCAGTAGTATGAATGGGGGCAATCAGCCCCAGCATTTT,CASSMNGGNQPQHF
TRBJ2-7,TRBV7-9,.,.,TGTGCCAGCAGCTTACTGGCGGGGTATTCCGAGCAGTACTTC,CASSLLAGYSEQYF
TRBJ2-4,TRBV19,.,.,TGTGCCAGTCAAGACAGGGCGGGGAAAAACATTCAGTACTTC,CASQDRAGKNIQYF